One and the same sample provided the 17 T cell receptor beta chains below, sequenced in a study of shared clonotypes between healthy human individuals. TCRdb's copy holds only in-frame clones and misses some; the assay was immunoSEQ multiplex PCR. The profile shows over a million clones, about four fifths of them singletons. Sequences were obtained from memory CD4+ T cells from PBMCs. The subset was: CD45RA-negative fraction. These receptor sequences come from a man aged 18 to 30 in good health. Some clones in this sample may be carry-over from other donors' samples.

The chain uses TRBV27 and TRBJ2-2, with 7 nucleotides matching TRBD2. The CDR3 loop spans 16 amino acids. V trimming: 0 bases; J trimming: 6 bases; junction bases outside the gene matches: 7. CDR1 MNHEY and CDR2 SMNVEV come from the germline V gene (reference sequence). CDR3 DNA sequence: TGTGCCAGCAGTTTATCTGATCGGGGAGGGCCCGGGGAGCTGTTTTTT. This codes for CASSLSDRGGPGELFF.

Only a few counts were recorded for this clone. This rearrangement joins TRBV5-1 to TRBJ1-2; 8 bases map to TRBD1. The CDR3 loop spans 14 amino acids. V was pared by 1 base and J by 5 bases, with 4 bases of the junction left unmatched. Germline V CDR1 and CDR2: SGHRS, YFSETQ. CDR3 amino acids: CASSLMDREYGYTF. The CDR3, as DNA: TGCGCCAGCAGCTTGATGGACAGGGAATATGGCTACACCTTC.

This clone was observed a single time. The genes are TRBV7-2 and TRBJ1-2, with TRBD1 matching over 7 bases. Germline V CDR1 and CDR2: SGHTA, FQGNSA. The CDR3 is made up of 16 amino acids. After removal of 2 bases from V and 4 bases from J, the junction contained 10 bases not matched to a gene. The CDR3 bases are TGTGCCAGCAGCTTATCGGACAGGCAGAACAGCTATGGCTACACCTTC. Translated, it gives CASSLSDRQNSYGYTF. Drawing the rest from reference TRBV7-2 and TRBJ1-2, the complete variable domain is GAGVSQSPSNKVTEKGKDVELRCDPISGHTALYWYRQSLGQGLEFLIYFQGNSAPDKSGLPSDRFSAERTGGSVSTLTIQRTQQEDSAVYLCASSLSDRQNSYGYTFGSGTRLTVV.

There are many counts of this clone. Distinct nucleotide sequences in the sample also encode this CDR3. V usage is TRBV29-1 and J usage is TRBJ2-3, with D perhaps TRBD1 or TRBD2 (6 bases each). Trimming pared 3 bases from V and 14 bases from J, leaving 15 bases between. Looked up from germline, CDR1 is SQVTM and CDR2 is ANQGSEA. CDR3 length: 11 residues. CDR3 coding DNA: TGCAGCGTTGACCTCCTCAGGGGAGGGTATTTT. This gives the protein CSVDLLRGGYF.

This sequence joins TRBV4-1 and TRBJ1-5; D is unclear. Germline CDR1 and CDR2: MGHRA and YSYEKL. Trimming pared 3 bases from V and 3 bases from J, leaving 3 bases between. There are 12 residues in the CDR3. DNA for the CDR3: TGCGCCAGCAGCCAGGCCAATCAGCCCCAGCATTTT. It specifies CASSQANQPQHF.

This clone was found a few times. The rearrangement links TRBV27 to TRBJ2-7; no firm D call. Trimming pared 0 bases from V and 0 bases from J, leaving 3 bases between. Germline assignment: CDR1 MNHEY and CDR2 SMNVEV (reference sequence). The CDR3 contains 13 residues. CDR3 DNA sequence: TGTGCCAGCAGTTTATCATACTCCTACGAGCAGTACTTC. Translating gives CASSLSYSYEQYF.

The chain recombines TRBV29-1 with TRBJ1-1; no clear D gene. The CDR3 covers 13 residues. V was cut by 6 bases and J by 0 bases, with 11 bases left in between. CDR1 and CDR2 from the germline V gene are SQVTM and ANQGSEA. The CDR3: CSVAGKLNTEAFF. The CDR3 DNA is TGCAGCGTGGCGGGCAAGCTGAACACTGAAGCTTTCTTT.

The V call is TRBV20-1, the J call TRBJ1-4; D is unclear. CDR3 length: 10 amino acids. Trimming took off 5 bases at V and 12 bases at J, with 10 bases between the two ends. Germline V gene sequence: CDR1 DFQATT, CDR2 SNEGSKA (reference sequence). CDR3 sequence: CSADYRELFF. CDR3 nucleotide sequence: TGCAGTGCTGACTATAGGGAACTGTTTTTT.

This clone was observed a handful of times. J is TRBJ2-3 and V is TRBV7-3; D perhaps matches TRBD2 (6 bases). This CDR3 has 15 residues. V lost 5 bases, J lost 2 bases, and 14 bases lay in between. Germline V lookup: CDR1 SGHTA, CDR2 FQGTGA. This chain's CDR3 is CASSPMGGDTDTQYF. CDR3 bases: TGTGCCAGCAGCCCCATGGGAGGCGACACAGATACGCAGTATTTT.

V and J are TRBV18 and TRBJ2-7; 11 bases line up with TRBD1. This CDR3 has 15 amino acids. Losses at the gene ends were 0 bases for V and 4 bases for J; bases not matched to a gene: 2. In germline, CDR1 is KGHSH, CDR2 LQKENI. CDR3 sequence: CASSPPDRGLYEQYF. CDR3 nucleotide sequence: TGTGCCAGCTCACCACCGGACAGGGGGCTATACGAGCAGTACTTC.

The V and J genes are TRBV9 and TRBJ2-3; 8 nucleotides line up with TRBD2. The V segment lost 2 bases and the J segment 6 bases; nucleotides outside the gene matches: 8. Germline V gives CDR1 SGDLS, CDR2 YYNGEE. The CDR3 consists of 15 residues. Here the CDR3 reads CASSVRPQREDTQYF. Written as DNA, the CDR3 is TGTGCCAGCAGCGTCCGGCCTCAGCGGGAGGATACGCAGTATTTT.

The rearrangement links TRBV28 to TRBJ2-6; no reliable D call. Trimming shortened V by 3 bases and J by 0 bases, and 15 bases separated the two germline ends. CDR1 is MDHEN, CDR2 SYDVKM, per germline. The length of the CDR3 is 18 residues. The CDR3 spells CASSFGSGPSSGANVLTF. Here the CDR3 DNA reads TGTGCCAGCAGTTTTGGATCGGGCCCGAGCTCTGGGGCCAACGTCCTGACTTTC. The full variable domain, rest sourced from reference TRBV28 and TRBJ2-6, is DVKVTQSSRYLVKRTGEKVFLECVQDMDHENMFWYRQDPGLGLRLIYFSYDVKMKEKGDIPEGYSVSREKKERFSLILESASTNQTSMYLCASSFGSGPSSGANVLTFGAGSRLTVL.

V gene TRBV18 combines with J gene TRBJ2-5; 9 nucleotides align to TRBD1. The CDR3 contains 13 residues. With 5 bases clipped from V and 5 bases from J, the junction kept 3 bases outside the gene matches. Germline loops: CDR1 KGHSH, CDR2 LQKENI. CDR3 in amino acids: CASSTGGRETQYF. The CDR3 nucleotides are TGTGCCAGCTCAACAGGGGGCCGGGAGACCCAGTACTTC.

The chain links TRBV6-1 to TRBJ2-1; D is perhaps TRBD1 or TRBD2 (5 bases each). The ends were cut back, 6 bases at V and 4 bases at J, with 16 bases in the middle. There are 15 residues in the CDR3. The germline gives CDR1 MNHNS, CDR2 SASEGT. The CDR3 DNA reads as TGTGCCAGCAGCCCTGCAGGGAGTAAGTACAATGAGCAGTTCTTC. It yields the protein CASSPAGSKYNEQFF.

The chain combines TRBV15 with TRBJ2-1, with TRBD2 matching over 9 bases. CDR1 LNHNV and CDR2 YYDKDF come from the germline V gene (reference sequence). V lost 0 bases to trimming and J lost 10 bases; unmatched junction nucleotides: 13. This CDR3 has 17 residues. CDR3 sequence reads: CATSRDLSVAGVGEQFF. The CDR3 bases are TGTGCCACCAGCAGAGATTTGTCGGTAGCGGGAGTGGGCGAGCAGTTCTTC. The whole variable domain, remainder taken from reference TRBV15 and TRBJ2-1, is DAMVIQNPRYQVTQFGKPVTLSCSQTLNHNVMYWYQQKSSQAPKLLFHYYDKDFNNEADTPDNFQSRRPNTSFCFLDIRSPGLGDTAMYLCATSRDLSVAGVGEQFFGPGTRLTVL.

The chain couples TRBV29-1 to TRBJ2-2, with D tentatively TRBD2 (6 bases). V gave up 4 bases and J gave up 3 bases, with 12 bases separating them. From germline, CDR1 is SQVTM and CDR2 ANQGSEA. There are 14 residues in the CDR3. CDR3: CSVAWGLHTGELFF. The CDR3 nucleotides read TGCAGCGTTGCTTGGGGACTGCACACCGGGGAGCTGTTTTTT.

On this clone: At one boundary the junction diverges from the germline segment, which might be a read error. The chain is built from TRBV9 and TRBJ1-1; unclear D gene. CDR1 is SGDLS and CDR2 is YYNGEE in the germline V gene. The CDR3 contains 15 residues. CDR3 loop: CGSSPRPGLNTEAFF. The CDR3 coding sequence is TGTGGCAGCAGCCCTCGCCCCGGGCTGAACACTGAAGCTTTCTTT.